Presented here are 25 T cell receptor beta chains from one specimen sequenced in a study of blood T cell repertoires in COVID-19. The protocol was immunoSEQ multiplex PCR, while the TCRdb copy is restricted to in-frame clones and leaves out a portion. The sample lists tens of thousands of clones; over 75% were seen once. Sequencing was carried out using peripheral blood. These TCRs come from a man aged 50 to 60 with COVID-19, enrolled during active disease.

The V call is TRBV7-2, the J call TRBJ2-3; 8 nucleotides line up with TRBD1. The CDR3 has 17 amino acids. With V trimmed by 4 bases and J by 6 bases, 15 bases remained unmatched. From germline, CDR1 is SGHTA and CDR2 FQGNSA. CDR3: CASSSRYRQGASDTQYF. CDR3 bases: TGTGCCAGCAGCTCCCGGTATAGGCAGGGGGCGTCGGATACGCAGTATTTT.

V is TRBV9 and J is TRBJ1-1; TRBD1 might be the D (6 bases). V was shortened by 4 bases and J by 4 bases, with 17 bases between the two germline ends. The CDR3 contains 15 residues. In germline, CDR1 is SGDLS, CDR2 YYNGEE. CDR3 region: CASSSRDTQGTEAFF. The DNA of the CDR3 is TGTGCCAGCAGCTCACGGGACACCCAAGGCACTGAAGCTTTCTTT.

The V and J genes are TRBV5-1 and TRBJ2-3; no firm D call. CDR3 length: 12 residues. Looked up from germline, CDR1 is SGHRS and CDR2 is YFSETQ. With 5 bases removed from V and 2 bases from J, the gap between germline ends came to 6 bases. The CDR3, as DNA: TGCGCCAGCAGACACCACACAGATACGCAGTATTTT. This gives the protein CASRHHTDTQYF.

The rearrangement joins TRBV4-1 to TRBJ1-4; D might be TRBD1 (5 bases). The CDR3 length is 13 residues. V was trimmed by 4 bases and J by 7 bases, leaving 10 bases between them. The germline gives CDR1 MGHRA, CDR2 YSYEKL. Here the CDR3 reads CASSPSRAEKLFF. In DNA form, the CDR3 reads TGCGCCAGCAGCCCTTCCAGGGCTGAAAAACTGTTTTTT.

This clone was seen a handful of times. This chain uses TRBV19 with TRBJ2-5, with 9 bases identical to TRBD1. The V and J ends lost 5 bases and 6 bases, in that order; junction bases with no gene match: 10. The CDR3 loop spans 15 amino acids. Germline CDR1 reads LNHDA; CDR2 reads SQIVND (reference sequence). CDR3 bases: TGTGCCAGTAGTGACCGGGACAGGGCCGGAAAGACCCAGTACTTC. As protein: CASSDRDRAGKTQYF. Full variable domain (remainder filled in from reference TRBV19 and TRBJ2-5): DGGITQSPKYLFRKEGQNVTLSCEQNLNHDAMYWYRQDPGQGLRLIYYSQIVNDFQKGDIAEGYSVSREKKESFPLTVTSAQKNPTAFYLCASSDRDRAGKTQYFGPGTRLLVL.

The gene calls are TRBV9 and TRBJ1-1; TRBD1 agrees at 7 bases. This CDR3 has 15 amino acids. Per germline, CDR1 SGDLS and CDR2 YYNGEE. V lost 3 bases to trimming and J lost 1 base; unmatched junction nucleotides: 6. This CDR3 reads CASSAPGGGNTEAFF. CDR3 nucleotides: TGTGCCAGCAGCGCCCCAGGGGGAGGGAACACTGAAGCTTTCTTT. The entire variable domain, with the rest obtained from reference TRBV9 and TRBJ1-1, is as follows: DSGVTQTPKHLITATGQRVTLRCSPRSGDLSVYWYQQSLDQGLQFLIQYYNGEERAKGNILERFSAQQFPDLHSELNLSSLELGDSALYFCASSAPGGGNTEAFFGQGTRLTVV.

J is TRBJ1-1 and V is TRBV5-4; 11 bases align to TRBD1. CDR1 is SGHNT, CDR2 YYREEE, per germline (reference sequence). Trimming took 4 bases from V and 0 from J; bases not matched to a gene: 5. The CDR3 is 16 residues long. The DNA for the CDR3 is TGTGCCAGCAGCCTGGGACAGGGGGTTCTGAACACTGAAGCTTTCTTT. Its translation is CASSLGQGVLNTEAFF. The full variable domain, its missing parts supplied by reference TRBV5-4 and TRBJ1-1, is ETGVTQSPTHLIKTRGQQVTLRCSSQSGHNTVSWYQQALGQGPQFIFQYYREEENGRGNFPPRFSGLQFPNYSSELNVNALELDDSALYLCASSLGQGVLNTEAFFGQGTRLTVV.

The chain has TRBV4-1 and TRBJ2-7; perhaps TRBD2 as D (5 bases). The germline gives CDR1 MGHRA, CDR2 YSYEKL. Trimming removed 3 bases from V and 3 bases from J, with 12 bases in between. The CDR3 is made up of 14 amino acids. In nucleotides, the CDR3 is TGCGCCAGCAGCCAGTTAGGAGGAAGCTACGAGCAGTACTTC. Translating gives CASSQLGGSYEQYF.

CDR3 in amino acids: CASSLPDTQYF. The CDR3 DNA reads as TGTGCCAGCAGCCTACCAGATACGCAGTATTTT. The chain links TRBV5-5 to TRBJ2-3; D unclear. V was shortened by 4 bases and J by 4 bases, with 4 bases between the two germline ends. Germline V CDR1 and CDR2: SGHKS, YYEKEE (reference sequence). This CDR3 region has 11 residues.

By share, this clone ranks as medium-sized (0.01 to 0.1%). The rearrangement uses TRBV6-5 and TRBJ1-4, with TRBD1 identical over 9 bases. The J segment lost 7 bases and the V segment lost 7 bases, leaving 7 bases of the junction unmatched. CDR1 is MNHEY, CDR2 SVGAGI, per germline. The CDR3 covers 14 residues. CDR3 residues: CASNFGTGIEKLFF. The CDR3 bases are TGTGCCAGCAATTTCGGGACAGGGATTGAAAAACTGTTTTTT.

The chain carries TRBV3-1 (or the pseudogene TRBV3-2) and TRBJ2-3; D not resolved. CDR3 size: 13 residues. CDR1 and CDR2 (germline): LGHDT, YNNKEL (reference sequence). The V and J ends lost 8 bases and 2 bases respectively, with 11 bases between them. CDR3 bases: TGTGCCAGCGCCCAAACTAACACAGATACGCAGTATTTT. It codes for CASAQTNTDTQYF.

The chain joins TRBV10-3 to TRBJ1-5, with 9 positions matching TRBD1. After removal of 5 bases from V and 3 bases from J, the junction contained 5 bases not matched to a gene. There are 15 residues in the CDR3. Per the germline V gene, CDR1 is ENHRY and CDR2 is SYGVKD. CDR3 nucleotide sequence: TGTGCCATCAGTCGGACAGGGGAAGACAATCAGCCCCAGCATTTT. Its protein is CAISRTGEDNQPQHF.

The V and J genes are TRBV4-3 and TRBJ1-2, with a tentative D call TRBD1 (6 bases). Germline V gene lookup returns CDR1 LGHNA and CDR2 YSLEER. The V and J ends lost 2 bases and 3 bases respectively, with 7 bases between them. The CDR3 extends over 13 amino acids. The CDR3 spells CASSQNRDYGYTF. CDR3 nucleotides: TGCGCCAGCAGCCAAAACAGGGACTATGGCTACACCTTC.

The J gene is TRBJ2-2, the V gene TRBV4-3; D is ambiguous. Germline V gives CDR1 LGHNA, CDR2 YSLEER. The V end was cut by 0 bases, the J end by 3 bases, with 5 bases between. The length of the CDR3 is 14 residues. This CDR3 reads CASSQDGYTGELFF. In DNA, the CDR3 is TGCGCCAGCAGCCAAGACGGGTACACCGGGGAGCTGTTTTTT.

The genes are TRBV2 and TRBJ2-7; unclear D gene. The CDR3 covers 11 residues. V lost 10 bases and J lost 6, with 13 bases in between. CDR1 and CDR2 (germline): SNHLY, FYNNEI. The CDR3 loop reads CATTPTSEQYF. In DNA, the CDR3 is TGTGCCACTACCCCCACTTCCGAGCAGTACTTC. Supplemented by reference TRBV2 and TRBJ2-7, the full variable domain reads EPEVTQTPSHQVTQMGQEVILRCVPISNHLYFYWYRQILGQKVEFLVSFYNNEISEKSEIFDDQFSVERPDGSNFTLKIRSTKLEDSAMYFCATTPTSEQYFGPGTRLTVT.

In this sample, this clone turned up once. The chain couples TRBV3-1 (or the pseudogene TRBV3-2) to TRBJ2-7; 8 bases map to TRBD2. V gave up 1 base and J gave up 1 base; unmatched junction bases: 0. This CDR3 region has 14 residues. In germline, CDR1 is LGHDT, CDR2 YNNKEL (reference sequence). The CDR3 is CASSQAGGSYEQYF. In nucleotides, the CDR3 is TGTGCCAGCAGCCAAGCGGGAGGGTCCTACGAGCAGTACTTC.

J is TRBJ2-4 and V is TRBV4-1, with a tentative D call TRBD1 (6 bases). Looked up from germline, CDR1 is MGHRA and CDR2 is YSYEKL. The V end was cut by 3 bases, the J end by 6 bases, with 15 bases between. This CDR3 is 15 amino acids long. CDR3 nucleotides: TGCGCCAGCAGCCACGTCACGGGACACCTAAACATTCAGTACTTC. Encoded protein: CASSHVTGHLNIQYF.

This sequence joins TRBV19 and TRBJ1-2; a weak D match, TRBD1 (5 bases). Between the trimmed V and J ends, which lost 3 bases and 6 bases, there was a span of 17 bases. Germline V gene lookup returns CDR1 LNHDA and CDR2 SQIVND (reference sequence). The CDR3 sequence is 15 residues long. CDR3 residues: CASSIGPGLRDGYTF. The CDR3, as DNA: TGTGCCAGTAGTATCGGTCCAGGGCTACGGGATGGCTACACCTTC.

This chain links TRBV4-2 with TRBJ2-7, with 11 bases identical to TRBD2. V dropped 1 base and J dropped 4; count of bases not matched to a gene: 3. Germline V gene lookup returns CDR1 LGHNA and CDR2 YNFKEQ. CDR3 length: 15 residues. CDR3 protein: CASSQGASGGYEQYF. For the CDR3, the DNA is TGTGCCAGCAGCCAAGGGGCTAGCGGGGGGTACGAGCAGTACTTC.

The rearrangement uses TRBV30 and TRBJ2-3; 14 nucleotides line up with TRBD2. CDR3 length: 17 amino acids. Trimming removed 7 bases from V and 6 bases from J; junction bases left unmatched: 15. Germline CDR1 is GTSNPN and CDR2 is SVGIG (reference sequence). CDR3 in amino acids: CALTQPGLAGARDTQYF. CDR3 DNA: TGTGCCTTAACACAACCGGGACTAGCGGGAGCGAGGGATACGCAGTATTTT.

The chain couples TRBV6-5 to TRBJ1-2, with D uncertain. Looked up from germline, CDR1 is MNHEY and CDR2 is SVGAGI. The CDR3 sequence is 11 residues long. Trimming left V 6 bases short and J 2 bases short, with 4 bases between. CDR3 sequence: CASRTNYGYTF. CDR3 bases: TGTGCCAGCAGGACAAACTATGGCTACACCTTC.

V is TRBV10-3 and J is TRBJ2-1; D possibly corresponds to TRBD1 (5 bases). Trimming shortened V by 7 bases and J by 5 bases, and 12 bases separated the two germline ends. This CDR3 contains 13 residues. CDR1 and CDR2 (germline): ENHRY, SYGVKD. CDR3 sequence (DNA): TGTGCCATCAAGCCCAGGGAAAACAATGAGCAGTTCTTC. Translated: CAIKPRENNEQFF.

The gene calls are TRBV11-2 and TRBJ2-5; 7 nucleotides match TRBD1. Looked up from germline, CDR1 is SGHAT and CDR2 is FQNNGV. V dropped 5 bases and J dropped 4; count of bases not matched to a gene: 13. CDR3 length: 16 residues. CDR3 nucleotide sequence: TGTGCCAGCAGCCGCAACCGACAGGGTAACGGAGAGACCCAGTACTTC. This codes for CASSRNRQGNGETQYF.

The chain recombines TRBV5-4 with TRBJ1-3; possibly TRBD1 for D (5 bases). The germline V gene has CDR1 SGHNT and CDR2 YYREEE (reference sequence). The CDR3 is 15 residues long. With 0 bases removed from V and 3 bases from J, the gap between germline ends came to 10 bases. The CDR3 loop is CASSLEAGIGNTIYF. As DNA, the CDR3 is TGTGCCAGCAGCTTGGAGGCAGGGATTGGAAACACCATATATTTT.

The chain joins TRBV7-3 to TRBJ2-1; D is possibly TRBD2 (6 bases). V lost 2 bases and J lost 0, with 8 bases in between. This CDR3 is built from 15 residues. Germline V gives CDR1 SGHTA, CDR2 FQGTGA. In DNA form, the CDR3 reads TGTGCCAGCAGCTTAGCGGGAACCTCCTACAATGAGCAGTTCTTC. Its protein product is CASSLAGTSYNEQFF.